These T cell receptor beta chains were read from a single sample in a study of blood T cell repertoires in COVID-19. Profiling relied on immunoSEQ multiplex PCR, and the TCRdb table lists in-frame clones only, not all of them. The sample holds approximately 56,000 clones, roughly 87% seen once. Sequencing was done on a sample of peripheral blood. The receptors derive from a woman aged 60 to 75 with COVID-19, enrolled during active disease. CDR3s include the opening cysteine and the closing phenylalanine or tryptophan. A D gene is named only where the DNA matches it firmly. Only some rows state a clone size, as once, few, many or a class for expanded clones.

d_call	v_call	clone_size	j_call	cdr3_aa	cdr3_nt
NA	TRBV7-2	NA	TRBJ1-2	CASSYRTARDGYTF	TGTGCCAGCAGCTACCGGACAGCCAGAGATGGCTACACCTTC
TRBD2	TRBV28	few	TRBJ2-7	CASSTPGAGAIYEQYF	TGTGCCAGCAGTACTCCCGGAGCGGGAGCAATCTACGAGCAGTACTTC
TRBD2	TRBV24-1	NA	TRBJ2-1	CATSDPSSGSTHEQFF	TGTGCCACCAGTGACCCTTCTAGCGGGAGTACCCATGAGCAGTTCTTC
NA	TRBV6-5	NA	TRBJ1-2	CASSSTGYYGYTF	TGTGCCAGCAGTTCAACAGGGTACTATGGCTACACCTTC
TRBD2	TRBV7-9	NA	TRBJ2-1	CASSEIAGGFNEQFF	TGTGCCAGCAGCGAGATAGCGGGAGGGTTCAATGAGCAGTTCTTC
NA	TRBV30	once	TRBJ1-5	CAWSVALNQPQHF	TGTGCCTGGAGTGTAGCCCTCAATCAGCCCCAGCATTTT
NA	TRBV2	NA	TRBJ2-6	CAGQGGASGANVLTF	TGTGCCGGCCAAGGGGGAGCGTCCGGGGCCAACGTCCTGACTTTC
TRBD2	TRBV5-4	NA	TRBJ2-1	CASSSPPSGVRYNEQFF	TGTGCCAGCAGCTCCCCCCCTAGCGGGGTTCGCTACAATGAGCAGTTCTTC
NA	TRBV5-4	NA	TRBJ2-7	CASSRGLENYEQYF	TGTGCCAGCAGCCGCGGGCTGGAGAACTACGAGCAGTACTTC
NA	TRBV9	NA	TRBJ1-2	CASSPQERDNYGYTF	TGTGCCAGCAGCCCCCAGGAGAGGGATAACTATGGCTACACCTTC
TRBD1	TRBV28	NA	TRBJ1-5	CASSLGGTDYQPQHF	TGTGCCAGCAGTTTAGGAGGGACAGACTATCAGCCCCAGCATTTT
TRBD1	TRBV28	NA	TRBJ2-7	CASGPGQGTYEQYF	TGTGCCAGCGGACCGGGACAGGGGACCTACGAGCAGTACTTC
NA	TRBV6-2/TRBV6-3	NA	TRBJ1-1	CASSYPGLTEAFF	TGTGCCAGCAGTTATCCGGGACTCACTGAAGCTTTCTTT
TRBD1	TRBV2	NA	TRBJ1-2	CAGTRGQDYGYTF	TGTGCCGGTACCAGGGGGCAAGACTATGGCTACACCTTC
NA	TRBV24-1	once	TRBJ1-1	CATISREGSTEAFF	TGTGCCACCATTTCAAGGGAGGGGAGCACTGAAGCTTTCTTT
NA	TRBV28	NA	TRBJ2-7	CASSPGDPAYEQYF	TGTGCCAGCAGTCCAGGGGATCCTGCCTACGAGCAGTACTTC
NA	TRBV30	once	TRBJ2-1	CAWSSGNSNEQFF	TGTGCCTGGAGTTCTGGTAATAGCAATGAGCAGTTCTTC
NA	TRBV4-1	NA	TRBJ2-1	CASSLPDRGQGNEQFF	TGCGCCAGCAGCCTCCCCGACCGAGGGCAGGGGAATGAGCAGTTCTTC
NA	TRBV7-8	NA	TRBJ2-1	CASSPEQGFEQFF	TGTGCCAGCAGCCCCGAACAGGGTTTTGAGCAGTTCTTC
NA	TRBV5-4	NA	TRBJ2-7	CASSPAVAYEQYF	TGTGCCAGCAGCCCTGCCGTAGCCTACGAGCAGTACTTC
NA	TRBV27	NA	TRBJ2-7	CASSLYSGREQYF	TGTGCCAGCAGTTTATACTCAGGCAGAGAGCAGTACTTC
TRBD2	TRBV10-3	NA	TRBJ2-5	CAIRETAGGPGTQYF	TGTGCCATCAGGGAGACAGCGGGGGGGCCTGGGACCCAGTACTTC
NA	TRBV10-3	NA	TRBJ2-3	CAISAVDTQYF	TGTGCCATCAGTGCAGTTGATACGCAGTATTTT
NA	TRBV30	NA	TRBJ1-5	CAWSLKLGQPQHF	TGTGCCTGGAGTCTCAAATTGGGCCAGCCCCAGCATTTT
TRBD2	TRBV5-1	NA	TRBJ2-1	CASSTRTSGSSYNEQFF	TGCGCCAGCAGCACCAGGACTAGCGGAAGCTCCTACAATGAGCAGTTCTTC
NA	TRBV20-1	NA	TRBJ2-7	CSALGPAEQYF	TGCAGTGCCCTGGGCCCCGCCGAGCAGTACTTC
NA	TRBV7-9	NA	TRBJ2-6	CASSSRSGVGANVLTF	TGTGCCAGCAGCTCTCGTTCAGGCGTTGGGGCCAACGTCCTGACTTTC
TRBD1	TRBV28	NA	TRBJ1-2	CASSLSGMGQGGYGYTF	TGTGCCAGCAGTTTAAGTGGTATGGGACAGGGGGGCTATGGCTACACCTTC
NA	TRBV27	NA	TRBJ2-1	CASSLGGYNEQFF	TGTGCCAGCAGTCTCGGGGGATACAATGAGCAGTTCTTC
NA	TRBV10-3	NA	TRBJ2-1	CAIKPGSVNEQFF	TGTGCCATCAAGCCGGGTTCTGTGAATGAGCAGTTCTTC
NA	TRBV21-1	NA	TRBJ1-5	CASSKRTVHQPQHF	TGTGCCAGCAGCAAAAGGACAGTGCACCAGCCCCAGCATTTT
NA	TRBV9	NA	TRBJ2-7	CASSGAGASYEQYF	TGTGCCAGCAGCGGCGCGGGGGCATCCTACGAGCAGTACTTC
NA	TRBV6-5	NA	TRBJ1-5	CASSHGGFQPQHF	TGTGCCAGCAGCCACGGGGGGTTTCAGCCCCAGCATTTT
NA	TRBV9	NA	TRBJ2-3	CASSASGSTDTQYF	TGTGCCAGCAGCGCCTCGGGGAGCACAGATACGCAGTATTTT
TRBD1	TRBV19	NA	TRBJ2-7	CASSYDDRGVDEQYF	TGTGCCAGTAGTTACGACGACAGGGGGGTGGATGAGCAGTACTTC
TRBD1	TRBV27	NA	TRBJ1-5	CASSPGTEWSNQPQHF	TGTGCCAGCAGTCCCGGGACAGAGTGGAGCAATCAGCCCCAGCATTTT
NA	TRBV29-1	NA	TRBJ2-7	CSVFFRGILDEQYF	TGCAGCGTCTTCTTCAGGGGAATTTTAGACGAGCAGTACTTC
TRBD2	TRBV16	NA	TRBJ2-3	CASSQREGLAGTDTQYF	TGTGCCAGCAGCCAAAGGGAGGGACTAGCGGGCACAGATACGCAGTATTTT
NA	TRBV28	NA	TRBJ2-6	CASRTGTGNSGANVLTF	TGTGCCAGCAGGACCGGGACTGGGAACTCTGGGGCCAACGTCCTGACTTTC
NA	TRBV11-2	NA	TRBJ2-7	CASSLVGQDSSYEQYF	TGTGCCAGCAGCTTAGTTGGGCAGGACTCTTCCTACGAGCAGTACTTC
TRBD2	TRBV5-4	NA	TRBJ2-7	CASSPTSGRVHEQYF	TGTGCCAGCAGCCCTACTAGCGGGAGGGTCCACGAGCAGTACTTC
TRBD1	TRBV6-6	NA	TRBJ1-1	CASSYKPGQMNTEAFF	TGTGCCAGCAGTTACAAGCCGGGACAGATGAACACTGAAGCTTTCTTT
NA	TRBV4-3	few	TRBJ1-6	CASSQASAGYSPLHF	TGCGCCAGCAGCCAAGCATCGGCGGGATATTCACCCCTCCACTTT
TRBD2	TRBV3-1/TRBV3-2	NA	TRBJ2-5	CASSQAGTIGETQYF	TGTGCCAGCAGCCAAGCAGGGACTATAGGAGAGACCCAGTACTTC
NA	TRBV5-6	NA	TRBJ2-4	CASSSGAGNIQYF	TGTGCCAGCAGCTCAGGGGCCGGAAACATTCAGTACTTC
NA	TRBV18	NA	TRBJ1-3	CASSPQQADGSGNTIYF	TGTGCCAGCTCACCTCAGCAGGCCGATGGGTCTGGAAACACCATATATTTT
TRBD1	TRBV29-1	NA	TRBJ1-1	CSVRQGMTPEAFF	TGCAGCGTACGACAGGGGATGACGCCTGAAGCTTTCTTT
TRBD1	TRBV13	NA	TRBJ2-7	CASSFGQASYEQYF	TGTGCCAGCAGCTTCGGACAGGCCTCCTACGAGCAGTACTTC
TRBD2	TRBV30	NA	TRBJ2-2	CACQGLALNTGELFF	TGTGCCTGCCAGGGACTAGCGTTGAACACCGGGGAGCTGTTTTTT